This entry describes one T cell receptor beta chain. This clonotype was detected many times. Its antigen is unknown. Base qualities were left out, and no much larger clone turns up one base away. The sample belongs to a study of neurological immune-mediated disorders (dated by TCRdb to 2018 to 2020). For the wider study: Peripheral blood TCR-beta repertoires from HTLV-I-associated myelopathy (HAM/TSP) patients, multiple sclerosis patients and healthy controls were compared by UMI-based sequencing. Longitudinal samples, technical triplicates and paired sorted CD4+ and CD8+ T-cell subsets, alongside PBMC samples, were included among the 106 TCR-beta libraries. The cohort comprised around 70 subjects: some 14 HAM/TSP patients, some 34 multiple sclerosis patients and approximately 20 healthy controls.

Results and caveats for the whole study, not just this receptor: Across subjects, expanded clones never shared an identical CDR3 amino acid sequence, which suggests that the TCR-beta repertoires in every group were private. TCR clonal expansion was greatest in HAM/TSP patients and smallest in MS patients, who ranked below even healthy controls.

Reading from cysteine to phenylalanine, the CDR3 counts 16 amino acids. Just the 48-base CDR3 DNA is kept, in frame starting at base 1. CDR1 SGHDT and CDR2 YYEEEE were looked up in the germline V gene. V is pared back by 1 base and J by 1 base, with 13 bases lying between the germline termini. Unsorted PBMC libraries were generated from 2 million PBMCs stored in RNAlater at -80 °C until RNA extraction. Peripheral blood was subjected to Ficoll-Hypaque density gradient centrifugation to isolate PBMCs, which were then cryopreserved in liquid nitrogen. To synthesize cDNA, template-switch 5'RACE was performed with a primer carrying a 10-nucleotide random unique molecular identifier so that each TCR transcript was tagged. Every sequencing run covered 15-18 subjects and yielded more than 160 million TCR-beta sequences. The RNeasy kit was used to extract total RNA. The KAPA Real-time Library Amplification kit was used to amplify TCR-beta VDJ regions with primers for the TCR constant region and the 5'RACE anchor. A first PCR added sample indexes and Illumina adaptors, and a second PCR then raised library yield. After Ampure bead purification, the roughly 650 bp TCR product was size-selected on a 2% E-gel SizeSelection system. Before pooling, library quality was checked on a Bioanalyzer, concentration was measured with Qubit, and libraries were quantified with the Kapa Library Quantification kit. Libraries were sequenced paired-end 2 x 150 bp on an Illumina HiSeq 2500. To increase sequence diversity, roughly 24-32% phiX was spiked into each library pool. The study's own analysis went as follows. Quality-filtered reads were processed with the UMI-based MiGEC pipeline, and over 75% of raw TCR sequences were removed by the MiGEC pipeline during error correction. VDJ genes were aligned to IMGT germline references, and each clonotype was defined by a unique CDR3 amino acid sequence together with V-J genes. Clonal expansion, Shannon diversity and CDR3 relatedness were evaluated with VDJtools (CalcPairwiseDistances, ClusterSamples), while phylogenetic trees were built in CLCbio workbench. A clone was classed as expanded if it had 8 or more unique UMIs, a cutoff based on coefficient-of-variation modelling across technical triplicates. The raw public data were reprocessed by TCRdb itself: fastp quality trimming at Q25, MiXCR clonotype calling, in-frame beta chains only. Records with the same CDR3 protein are collapsed into one entry carrying the most frequent genes and DNA. The V and J calls here are based on TCRdb, not the publication. The sample yields about 36,000 distinct CDR3 sequences; around a tenth were counted once. About 6.6% of the sample is taken by the ten largest.

The chain links TRBV5-6 with TRBJ2-3, with the D segment identity uncertain. Sequencing used PBMCs. This sequence was found in a woman in her 30s with HTLV-1-associated myelopathy (HAM/TSP). The CDR3 region has the sequence CASSLSFRTGTDTQYF. The DNA is TGTGCCAGCAGCTTGTCATTTAGGACCGGCACAGATACGCAGTATTTT.